Following are 7 T cell receptor beta chains from one sample sequenced in a study of PD-1 blockade in mismatch repair-deficient tumors (TCRdb year 2017). Receptors were amplified or captured by the immunoSEQ multiplex PCR assay. The immuneACCESS repertoire file appears here via TCRdb, limited to in-frame rearrangements. These files lack a portion of the clones; in checked studies, under half of the deficit traces to unresolved V genes, and the cause of the others is not known. This sample gives 17,000 or so clones in total; 84% of them show up just once. The biggest ten clones account for 1.6% of the sample. The input for sequencing was PBMCs, taken about 22 weeks after starting pembrolizumab. The receptor source for this set is an adult with mismatch repair-deficient cancer.

The chain links TRBV2 to TRBJ1-1; D unresolved. This CDR3 has 13 amino acids. The germline CDR1 and CDR2 sequences are SNHLY and FYNNEI. The V and J ends lost 6 bases and 1 base respectively, with 9 bases between them. The CDR3 spells CASRIQENTEAFF. The DNA of the CDR3 is TGTGCCAGCAGGATCCAGGAGAACACTGAAGCTTTCTTT.

This clone was observed a handful of times. The chain employs TRBV2 and TRBJ2-7; D may be TRBD2 (6 bases). Germline CDR1 SNHLY, CDR2 FYNNEI. The CDR3 consists of 15 residues. Trimming took off 5 bases at V and 0 bases at J, with 14 bases between the two ends. CDR3 region: CASSRIADPSYEQYF. CDR3 DNA sequence: TGTGCCAGCAGTCGGATAGCGGACCCCTCCTACGAGCAGTACTTC.

The chain uses TRBV6-5 and TRBJ2-4; D might be TRBD2 (6 bases). CDR1 is MNHEY, CDR2 SVGAGI, per germline. The germline V and J ends were trimmed by 2 bases and 1 base, with 6 bases remaining between them. This CDR3 is 14 amino acids long. The chain's CDR3 is CASSYGGAKNIQYF. CDR3 nucleotides: TGTGCCAGCAGTTACGGAGGGGCCAAAAACATTCAGTACTTC.

This chain uses TRBV29-1 with TRBJ1-6; a weak D match, TRBD1 (6 bases). There are 12 residues in the CDR3. V lost 7 bases and J 7 bases, leaving 11 bases between the germline ends. Germline loops: CDR1 SQVTM, CDR2 ANQGSEA. This CDR3 is CSAGQGNSPLHF. The CDR3 nucleotides are TGCAGCGCCGGCCAGGGGAATTCACCCCTCCACTTT.

V and J are TRBV9 and TRBJ2-3; weak D call: TRBD2 (6 bases). Germline values: CDR1 SGDLS, CDR2 YYNGEE. The CDR3 loop spans 12 amino acids. Trimming shortened V by 4 bases and J by 6 bases, and 9 bases separated the two germline ends. CDR3 protein: CASSSGLDTQYF. In nucleotides, the CDR3 is TGTGCCAGCAGCTCGGGACTCGATACGCAGTATTTT.

The V call is TRBV30, the J call TRBJ2-7; D is perhaps TRBD1 (6 bases). The germline CDR1 and CDR2 sequences are GTSNPN and SVGIG (reference sequence). The length of the CDR3 is 14 residues. The V and J ends lost 1 base and 4 bases respectively, with 14 bases between them. Here the CDR3 reads CAWSEQGHSYEQYF. DNA for the CDR3: TGTGCCTGGAGTGAACAGGGCCATTCTTACGAGCAGTACTTC.

V and J are TRBV19 and TRBJ2-5, with 9 bases that match TRBD2. The CDR3 contains 14 residues. V trimming: 4 bases; J trimming: 4 bases; junction bases outside the gene matches: 4. The V gene's germline CDR1 is LNHDA and CDR2 SQIVND (reference sequence). CDR3 coding DNA: TGTGCCAGTAGTACAGTAGCGGGAGTAGAGACCCAGTACTTC. This sequence encodes CASSTVAGVETQYF.